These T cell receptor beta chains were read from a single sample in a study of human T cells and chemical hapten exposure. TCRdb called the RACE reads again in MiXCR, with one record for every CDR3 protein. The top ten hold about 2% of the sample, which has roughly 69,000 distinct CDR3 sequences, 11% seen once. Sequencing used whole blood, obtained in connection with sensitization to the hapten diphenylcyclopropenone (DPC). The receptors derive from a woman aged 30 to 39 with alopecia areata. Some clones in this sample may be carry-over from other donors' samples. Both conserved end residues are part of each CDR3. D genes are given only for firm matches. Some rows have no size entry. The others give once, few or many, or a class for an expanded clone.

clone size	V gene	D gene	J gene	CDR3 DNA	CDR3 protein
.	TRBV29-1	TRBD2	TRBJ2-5	TGCAGCGTCGGGACTACGGGGGAGACCCAGTACTTC	CSVGTTGETQYF
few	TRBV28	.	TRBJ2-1	TGTGCCAGCAACACTCCGGGTCGCAATGAGCAGTTCTTC	CASNTPGRNEQFF
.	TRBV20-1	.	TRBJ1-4	TGCAGTGCCAGCCCAGGGTCAACTAATGAAAAACTGTTTTTT	CSASPGSTNEKLFF
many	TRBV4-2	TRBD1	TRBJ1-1	TGTGCCAGCAGCCAAGTGGACAGGATGGGGACTGAAGCTTTCTTT	CASSQVDRMGTEAFF
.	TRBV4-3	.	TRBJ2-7	TGCGCCAGCAGCCAAGATTGGGCATCGAGCTCCTACGAGCAGTACTTC	CASSQDWASSSYEQYF
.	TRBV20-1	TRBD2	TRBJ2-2	TGCAGTGCTAGAGGAGCGGGGGGCCTAACCGGGGAGCTGTTTTTT	CSARGAGGLTGELFF
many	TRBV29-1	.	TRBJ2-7	TGCAGCGTTGAAGTGTCTTACGAGCAGTACTTC	CSVEVSYEQYF
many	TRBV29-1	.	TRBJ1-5	TGCAGCGTTGCAGGTCATAGCAATCAGCCCCAGCATTTT	CSVAGHSNQPQHF
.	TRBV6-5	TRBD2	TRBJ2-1	TGTGCCAGCGGGGGGGGATCAACCTACAATGAGCAGTTCTTC	CASGGGSTYNEQFF
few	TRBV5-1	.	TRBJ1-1	TGCGCCAGCAGCCCCTTCAGTGCCGATAAGAACACTGAAGCTTTCTTT	CASSPFSADKNTEAFF
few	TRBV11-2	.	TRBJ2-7	TGTGCCAGCAGATCAAGAGGGGACGGGCGGGCCTACGAGCAGTACTTC	CASRSRGDGRAYEQYF
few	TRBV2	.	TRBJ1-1	TGTGCCAGCAGCCTAGACAGTTCAACTGAAGCTTTCTTT	CASSLDSSTEAFF
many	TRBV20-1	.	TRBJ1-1	TGCAGTGCTAGTTTTTCCAGGGGTGTCCCTGAAGCTTTCTTT	CSASFSRGVPEAFF
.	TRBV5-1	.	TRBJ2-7	TGCGCCAGCAGCCCAGAGGGGCGGGCAGAATCCTACGAGCAGTACTTC	CASSPEGRAESYEQYF
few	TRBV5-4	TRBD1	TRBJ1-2	TGTGCCAGCAGCTTGGGGACAGGGGGTGCTGGCTACACCTTC	CASSLGTGGAGYTF
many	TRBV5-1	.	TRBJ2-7	TGCGCCAGCAGCGTTCCAAGCGGAGTTATTTACGAGCAGTACTTC	CASSVPSGVIYEQYF
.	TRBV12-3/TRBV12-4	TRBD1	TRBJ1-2	TGTGCCAGCAAGGGGACAGTTAACTATGGCTACACCTTC	CASKGTVNYGYTF
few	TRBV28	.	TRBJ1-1	TGTGCCAGCAGGACCCCGGGACGGATGGTCACTGAAGCTTTCTTT	CASRTPGRMVTEAFF
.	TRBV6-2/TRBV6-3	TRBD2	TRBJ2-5	TGTGCCAGCAGTTCAGAGACTAGCGGGGTCGAGACCCAGTACTTC	CASSSETSGVETQYF
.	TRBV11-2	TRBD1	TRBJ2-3	TGTGCCAGCAGCTTGGGGACAGGGGGCGATACGCAGTATTTT	CASSLGTGGDTQYF
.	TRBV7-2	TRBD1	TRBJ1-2	TGTGCCAGCAGCATTATGACAGGGGGCGGCTATGGCTACACCTTC	CASSIMTGGGYGYTF
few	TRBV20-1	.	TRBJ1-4	TGCAGTGCTGAAGGGGAAGCTAATGAAAAACTGTTTTTT	CSAEGEANEKLFF
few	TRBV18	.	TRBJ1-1	TGTGCCAGCTCACCGCCCTCCGGACATTTGAACACTGAAGCTTTCTTT	CASSPPSGHLNTEAFF
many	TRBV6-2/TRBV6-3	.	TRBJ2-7	TGTGCCAGCAGGCTCGGGGGAAGCTCCTACGAGCAGTACTTC	CASRLGGSSYEQYF
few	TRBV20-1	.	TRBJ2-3	TGCAGTGCGACGAGGCAGCGGGTGCACGGTACGCAGTATTTT	CSATRQRVHGTQYF
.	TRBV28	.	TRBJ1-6	TGTGCCAGCAGTTCGACGACGGGGATCAATTCACCCCTCCACTTT	CASSSTTGINSPLHF
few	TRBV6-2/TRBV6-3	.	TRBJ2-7	TGTGCCAGCAGTGACGCGGGGAGCTCCTACGAGCAGTACTTC	CASSDAGSSYEQYF
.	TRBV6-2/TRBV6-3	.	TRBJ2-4	TGTGCCAGCAGTTATCTCTCAGTTATAGCCAAAAACATTCAGTACTTC	CASSYLSVIAKNIQYF
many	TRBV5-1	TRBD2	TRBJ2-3	TGCGCCAGCAGCTTGGGAGCGGGAGGGTCAGATACGCAGTATTTT	CASSLGAGGSDTQYF
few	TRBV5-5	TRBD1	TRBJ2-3	TGTGCCAGCAGCCCAGCGGACAGGGGGTGGGTAGATACGCAGTATTTT	CASSPADRGWVDTQYF
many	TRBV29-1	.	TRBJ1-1	TGCAGCGTCGAGGGGAGAACTGAAGCTTTCTTT	CSVEGRTEAFF
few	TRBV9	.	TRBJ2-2	TGTGCCAGCAGCGCCAACCGGGACTTCGATACCGGGGAGCTGTTTTTT	CASSANRDFDTGELFF
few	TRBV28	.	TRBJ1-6	TGTGCCAGCCGCGCCCCCGGTTATAATTCACCCCTCCACTTT	CASRAPGYNSPLHF
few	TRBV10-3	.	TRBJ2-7	TGTGCCATCAGTGATTCCTCAGCCAACGAGCAGTACTTC	CAISDSSANEQYF
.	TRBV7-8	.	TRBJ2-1	TGTGCCAGCAGCTTATTTGGGTTCTACAATGAGCAGTTCTTC	CASSLFGFYNEQFF
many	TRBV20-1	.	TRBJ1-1	TGCAGTGCTAGAGACCTCTCCGCGGTGGTGAACACTGAAGCTTTCTTT	CSARDLSAVVNTEAFF
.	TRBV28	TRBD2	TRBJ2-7	TGTGCCAGCATCACTAGCGGGGGGAGCTCCTACGAGCAGTACTTC	CASITSGGSSYEQYF
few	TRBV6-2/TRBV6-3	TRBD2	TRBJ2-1	TGTGCCAGCAGTTACTCACTAGCGTTTGAGCAGTTCTTC	CASSYSLAFEQFF
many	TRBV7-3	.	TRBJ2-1	TGTGCCAGCAGCCAGGGGCAGGATAGGATCTTC	CASSQGQDRIF
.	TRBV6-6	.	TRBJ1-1	TGTGCCAGCAACGACAGACCCATAGAGGGTGAAGCTTTCTTT	CASNDRPIEGEAFF
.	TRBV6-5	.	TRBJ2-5	TGTGCCAGCAGCCTCTCCTACGGATCCCAAGAGACCCAGTACTTC	CASSLSYGSQETQYF
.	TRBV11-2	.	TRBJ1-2	TGTGCCAGCAGCTTCGACAGAACTAACTATGGCTACACCTTC	CASSFDRTNYGYTF
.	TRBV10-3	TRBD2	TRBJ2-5	TGTGCCATCAGTCTAGCGGCCCAAGAGACCCAGTACTTC	CAISLAAQETQYF